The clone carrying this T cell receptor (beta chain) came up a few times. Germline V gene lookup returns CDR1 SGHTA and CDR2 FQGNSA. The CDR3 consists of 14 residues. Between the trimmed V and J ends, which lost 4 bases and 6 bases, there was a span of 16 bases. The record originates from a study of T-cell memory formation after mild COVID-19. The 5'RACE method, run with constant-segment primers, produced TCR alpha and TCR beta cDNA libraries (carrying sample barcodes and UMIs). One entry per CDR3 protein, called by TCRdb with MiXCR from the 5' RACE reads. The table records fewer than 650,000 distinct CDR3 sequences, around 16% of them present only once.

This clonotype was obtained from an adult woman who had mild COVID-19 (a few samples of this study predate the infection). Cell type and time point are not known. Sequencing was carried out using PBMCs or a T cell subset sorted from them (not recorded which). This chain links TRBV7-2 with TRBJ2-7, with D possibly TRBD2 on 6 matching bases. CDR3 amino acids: CASSSLPFSGEQYF. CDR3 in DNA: TGTGCCAGCAGCTCCCTTCCCTTTAGCGGCGAGCAGTACTTC. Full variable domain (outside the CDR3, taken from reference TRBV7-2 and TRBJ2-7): GAGVSQSPSNKVTEKGKDVELRCDPISGHTALYWYRQSLGQGLEFLIYFQGNSAPDKSGLPSDRFSAERTGGSVSTLTIQRTQQEDSAVYLCASSSLPFSGEQYFGPGTRLTVT.